What follows is one T cell receptor (beta chain) and its context. Its antigen remains unidentified. The entry originates in a study of tumor-infiltrating lymphocytes in glioblastoma multiforme. Whole-study findings and limits: The TCR and somatic mutation analysis included just one glioblastoma patient. T cells were not sorted into functional subsets.

TCR beta libraries were built from RNA through three nested multiplex PCR rounds using modified ARM-PCR. TCRB-specific cDNA synthesis used roughly 0.55 ug of total RNA. Unique molecular identifiers were not described for the libraries. In TCRdb, the multiplex PCR reads were re-called with MiXCR into one record per CDR3 protein. This table has roughly 15,000 distinct CDR3 sequences, 65% to 85% appearing once. The J segment lost 0 bases and the V segment lost 3 bases, leaving 6 bases of the junction unmatched. The CDR3 runs to 16 residues. Germline assignment: CDR1 SGHNT and CDR2 YYREEE (reference sequence).

Sequencing was done on a sample of brain tumor tissue. This chain uses TRBV5-4 with TRBJ2-7, with TRBD2 identical over 10 bases. The receptor comes from a male donor with glioblastoma. CDR3 sequence (DNA): TGTGCCAGCAGCTGGCTATCTAGCGGGAGCTCCTACGAGCAGTACTTC. This codes for CASSWLSSGSSYEQYF.